The 11 T cell receptor beta chains below all came from one sample that was sequenced in a study of blood T cell repertoires in COVID-19. Using immunoSEQ multiplex PCR, the repertoire was profiled, and TCRdb retains in-frame clones only, with some absent. The repertoire holds over 150,000 clones, with about 86% as singletons. Sequenced sample: peripheral blood. All receptors derive from a woman in her sixties with acute or convalescent COVID-19.

The rearrangement links TRBV11-1 to TRBJ2-7, with a weak D call TRBD1 (7 bases). V lost 3 bases to trimming and J lost 2 bases, with 14 bases between them. The germline CDR1 and CDR2 sequences are SGHAT and FQDESV (reference sequence). This CDR3 has 15 residues. For the CDR3, the DNA is TGTGCCAGCAGCTTTAATCAGGGGGGCACCTACGAGCAGTACTTC. Translating gives CASSFNQGGTYEQYF.

This chain uses TRBV19 with TRBJ2-4; TRBD2 aligns across 16 bases. The V gene end was trimmed by 6 bases and the J gene end by 9 bases; junction bases not matched to a gene: 5. The CDR3 consists of 15 residues. Germline V lookup: CDR1 LNHDA, CDR2 SQIVND (reference sequence). Written as DNA, the CDR3 is TGTGCCAGTAGCCCGGGACTAGCGGGGGGGACCATTCAGTACTTC. Amino acid sequence: CASSPGLAGGTIQYF.

The chain links TRBV9 to TRBJ2-2, with D possibly matching TRBD2 (6 bases). Trimming left V 4 bases short and J 1 base short, with 14 bases between. This CDR3 region has 16 residues. The germline V gene encodes CDR1 SGDLS and CDR2 YYNGEE. The chain's CDR3 is CASSPRAGLNTGELFF. CDR3 bases: TGTGCCAGCAGCCCACGGGCGGGATTGAACACCGGGGAGCTGTTTTTT. The variable domain in full, completed from reference TRBV9 and TRBJ2-2, reads DSGVTQTPKHLITATGQRVTLRCSPRSGDLSVYWYQQSLDQGLQFLIQYYNGEERAKGNILERFSAQQFPDLHSELNLSSLELGDSALYFCASSPRAGLNTGELFFGEGSRLTVL.

The CDR3 protein is CASRKEGTGGQPQHF. The CDR3 region has the DNA TGTGCCAGCAGAAAGGAAGGGACAGGTGGTCAGCCCCAGCATTTT. The chain links TRBV2 to TRBJ1-5; TRBD1 agrees at 8 bases. The CDR3 covers 15 residues. The germline V gene encodes CDR1 SNHLY and CDR2 FYNNEI. Germline trimming cut 6 bases from V and 6 bases from J; bases unmatched to any gene: 10.

The CDR3 nucleotides read TGTGCCAGCAGGGACAGTACTACAACTAATGAAAAACTGTTTTTT. Its protein product is CASRDSTTTNEKLFF. The chain is built from TRBV6-6 and TRBJ1-4; tentative D call: TRBD1 (6 bases). The CDR3 spans 15 residues. Germline V gives CDR1 MNHNY, CDR2 SVGAGI (reference sequence). V shed 6 bases and J shed 0 bases, with 11 bases lying between them.

The V and J genes are TRBV24-1 and TRBJ1-1; no clear D. Germline assignment: CDR1 KGHDR and CDR2 SFDVKD. V lost 8 bases and J 4 bases, leaving 13 bases between the germline ends. CDR3 length: 13 residues. The chain's CDR3 is CATKEGRSTEAFF. The CDR3 region has the DNA TGTGCCACCAAAGAGGGCCGGAGCACTGAAGCTTTCTTT.

This chain uses TRBV4-1 with TRBJ2-6; no definite D call. Germline CDR1 is MGHRA and CDR2 is YSYEKL. This CDR3 is 13 amino acids long. Trimming cost V 0 bases and J 12 bases, with 9 bases left between them. As DNA, the CDR3 is TGCGCCAGCAGCCAAGACGCACAGCCCGTCCTGACTTTC. This translates into CASSQDAQPVLTF.

The V call is TRBV6-2 or TRBV6-3, the J call TRBJ2-5, with D hard to call. Per the germline V gene, CDR1 is MNHEY and CDR2 is SVGEGT. V was trimmed by 2 bases and J by 5 bases, leaving 3 bases between them. This CDR3 is 11 amino acids long. The CDR3 DNA sequence: TGTGCCAGCAGTTACCTTGAGACCCAGTACTTC. The encoded protein is CASSYLETQYF.

The gene calls are TRBV7-2 and TRBJ2-5, with 7 positions matching TRBD2. The CDR3 contains 15 residues. The ends lost 1 base at V and 5 bases at J; junction bases unmatched: 7. In germline, CDR1 is SGHTA, CDR2 FQGNSA. Here the CDR3 DNA reads TGTGCCAGCAGCTTAGGGAGCGGGGCGGGGGAGACCCAGTACTTC. Its translation: CASSLGSGAGETQYF.

The CDR3 spells CASSPPGLADTQYF. The CDR3 coding sequence is TGTGCCAGCTCACCACCGGGACTAGCGGATACGCAGTATTTT. The chain couples TRBV18 to TRBJ2-3; 10 bases match TRBD2. Losses at the gene ends were 0 bases for V and 6 bases for J; bases not matched to a gene: 0. This CDR3 is built from 14 residues. CDR1 and CDR2 from the germline V gene are KGHSH and LQKENI.

The CDR3 sequence: CASRAGGEKLFF. CDR3 sequence (DNA): TGTGCCAGCAGGGCTGGAGGGGAAAAACTGTTTTTT. The chain carries TRBV6-5 and TRBJ1-4; D gene uncertain. V lost 6 bases to trimming and J lost 8 bases, with 10 bases between them. Germline assignment: CDR1 MNHEY and CDR2 SVGAGI. CDR3 length: 12 amino acids.